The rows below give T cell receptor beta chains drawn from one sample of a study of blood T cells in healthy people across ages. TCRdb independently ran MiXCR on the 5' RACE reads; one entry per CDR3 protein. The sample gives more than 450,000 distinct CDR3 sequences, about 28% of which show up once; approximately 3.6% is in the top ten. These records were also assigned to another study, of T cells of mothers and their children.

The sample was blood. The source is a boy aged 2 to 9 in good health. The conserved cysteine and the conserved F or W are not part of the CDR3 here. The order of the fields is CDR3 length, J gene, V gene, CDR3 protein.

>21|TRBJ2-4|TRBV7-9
ASSLAWEAKALTWDLAKNIQY
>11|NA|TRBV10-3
AISRQVSYEQY
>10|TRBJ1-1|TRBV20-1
SALQGHTEAF
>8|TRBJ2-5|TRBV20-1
SASRGEQS
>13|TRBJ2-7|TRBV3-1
ASSRSGGDHYEQY
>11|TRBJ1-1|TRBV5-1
ASSSPPSAEAF
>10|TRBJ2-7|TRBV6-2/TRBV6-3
ASDRGAYEQY
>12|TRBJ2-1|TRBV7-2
ASSQISEYNEQF
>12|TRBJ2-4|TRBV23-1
ASTTIGGGDIQY
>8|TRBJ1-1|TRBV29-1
SVATLEAF
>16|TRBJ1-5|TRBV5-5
ASSLWVPGQGLGQPQH
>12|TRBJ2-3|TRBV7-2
ASSPGQGSYTQY
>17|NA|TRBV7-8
ASSLGPGLAGNIDNEQF
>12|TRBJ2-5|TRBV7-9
ASSSSRGLETQY
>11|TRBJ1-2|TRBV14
ASSRGPLYGYT
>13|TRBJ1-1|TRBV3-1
ASSQDGGEDTEAF
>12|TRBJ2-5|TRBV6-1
ASNSRVPPETQY
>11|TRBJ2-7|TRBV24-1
ASPPGQGNEQY
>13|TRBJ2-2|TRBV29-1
SVELTTANTGELF
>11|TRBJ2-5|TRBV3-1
ASSQDSGATQY
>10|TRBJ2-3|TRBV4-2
ASSQSRDTQY
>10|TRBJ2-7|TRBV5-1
ASSGGWYEQY
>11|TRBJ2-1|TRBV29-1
SGRHRGHNEQF
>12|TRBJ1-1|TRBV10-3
AIRGTGRNTEAF
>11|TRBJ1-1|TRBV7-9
ASSTLQGSEAF
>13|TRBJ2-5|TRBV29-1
SVEWLAGGQETQY
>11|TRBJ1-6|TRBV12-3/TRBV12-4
ASSRDWASPLH
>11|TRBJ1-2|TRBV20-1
SAREGIVEGYT
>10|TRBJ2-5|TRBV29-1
SAPERAGTQY
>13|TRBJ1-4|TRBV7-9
ASSRGSGRQEKLF
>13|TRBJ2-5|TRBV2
ASSVSGRGWETQY
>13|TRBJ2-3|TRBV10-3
ATRTSDRDTDTQY
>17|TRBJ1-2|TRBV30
AWTATRGRWGRSRYGYT
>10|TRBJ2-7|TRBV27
ASSAQGNEQY
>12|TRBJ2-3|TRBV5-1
ASSWSRSTDTQY
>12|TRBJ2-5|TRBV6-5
ASREASGQETQY
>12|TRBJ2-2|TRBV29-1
SVEDWGETGELF
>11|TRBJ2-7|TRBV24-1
ATSGEGSYEQY
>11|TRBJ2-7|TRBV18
ASSPSRGYEQY
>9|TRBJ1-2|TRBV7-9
ASSLDRTHT
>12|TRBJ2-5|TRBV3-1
ASSQDRWLREQY
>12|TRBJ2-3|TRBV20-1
SALPGGGADTQY
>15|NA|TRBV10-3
AISDGAIGRARNEQF
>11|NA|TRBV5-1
ASSRTGWVEQF
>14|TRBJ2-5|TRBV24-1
ATSKQGTKYQETQY
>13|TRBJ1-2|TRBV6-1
AIPPMGAADYGYT
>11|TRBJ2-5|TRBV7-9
ASSSWTEETQY
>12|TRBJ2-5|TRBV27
ASASWNTPETQY
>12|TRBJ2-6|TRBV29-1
SVANYSGANVLT
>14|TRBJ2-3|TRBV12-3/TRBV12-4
ASSSGLQALDGAQY
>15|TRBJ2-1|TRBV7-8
ASSLDRGGETYNEQF
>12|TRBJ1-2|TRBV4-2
ASSQDQGSGGYT
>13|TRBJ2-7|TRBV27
ASSPYRGLSYEQY
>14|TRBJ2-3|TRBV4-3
ASSQDRRQPTDTQY
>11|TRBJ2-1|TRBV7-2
ASSLLTGGEQF